This is a list of T cell receptor beta chains from one sample in a study of Ad26.COV2.S vaccination and SARS-CoV-2 variants. Sequencing was performed with immunoSEQ multiplex PCR; in TCRdb, only in-frame clones are kept and a portion is missing. The top ten hold roughly 4% of the sample, which has some 420,000 clones, around 89% seen once. The material was peripheral blood, obtained in a trial of Ad26.COV2.S vaccine versus placebo. The source is a person between 18 and 59 years old who received the Ad26.COV2.S COVID-19 vaccine or a placebo. Both conserved end residues are part of each CDR3. A D gene is named only where the DNA matches it firmly. Clone size, where shown, is once, few, many, or a class for clones that have expanded.

j_call,v_call,d_call,clone_size,cdr3_aa,cdr3_nt
TRBJ2-2,TRBV7-3,TRBD1,-,CASSPQGTLNTGELFF,TGTGCCAGCAGCCCACAGGGGACACTGAACACCGGGGAGCTGTTTTTT
TRBJ2-1,TRBV19,TRBD2,-,CASTPGLGVGEQFF,TGTGCCAGTACGCCGGGACTAGGGGTTGGTGAGCAGTTCTTC
TRBJ2-2,TRBV2,TRBD2,-,CASRVAAGRAGELFF,TGTGCCAGCAGGGTGGCGGCAGGGAGGGCCGGGGAGCTGTTTTTT
TRBJ1-1,TRBV5-5,-,-,CASSFDIDTEAFF,TGTGCCAGCAGCTTTGACATAGACACTGAAGCTTTCTTT
TRBJ2-2,TRBV5-6,-,-,CASSPGITGELFF,TGTGCCAGCAGTCCAGGGATCACCGGGGAGCTGTTTTTT
TRBJ1-3,TRBV7-6,-,-,CASTTGSSSGNTIYF,TGTGCCAGCACCACGGGCAGTAGCTCTGGAAACACCATATATTTT
TRBJ1-6,TRBV7-2,TRBD1,-,CASSVDRGSSPLHF,TGTGCCAGCAGCGTCGACAGGGGAAGTTCACCCCTCCACTTT
TRBJ2-2,TRBV7-2,-,-,CASSFGGNGELFF,TGTGCCAGCAGCTTTGGGGGGAACGGGGAGCTGTTTTTT
TRBJ2-3,TRBV6-5,TRBD2,-,CASSPGLAADTQYF,TGTGCCAGCAGTCCGGGACTAGCAGCAGATACGCAGTATTTT
TRBJ2-7,TRBV9,TRBD2,few,CASSGTSGTYEQYF,TGTGCCAGCAGCGGGACTAGCGGGACCTACGAGCAGTACTTC